These 2 T cell receptor beta chains share one sample of origin, sequenced in a study of CD8 T cells in ankylosing spondylitis. From the 5' RACE reads, TCRdb called clonotypes with MiXCR, one entry per CDR3 protein. The sample holds about 250,000 distinct CDR3 sequences, 30% to 35% seen once. Specimen: blood, either unsorted or a sorted T cell fraction (not recorded which). These receptor sequences come from a male donor with ankylosing spondylitis or in good health (not recorded which).

This clonotype turned up a few times. The chain uses TRBV6-5 and TRBJ1-1; 9 nucleotides line up with TRBD1. Germline V lookup: CDR1 MNHEY, CDR2 SVGAGI. This CDR3 comprises 12 residues. J gave up 9 bases and V 6 bases, and 5 bases lay outside the gene matches. CDR3 amino acids: CASRPGQGKAFF. The CDR3 DNA sequence: TGTGCCAGCAGGCCCGGACAGGGGAAAGCTTTCTTT.

This clonotype was seen only a few times. The CDR3 nucleotides read TGCAGTGCTCCCAGGCAGATAAACACCGGGGAGCTGTTTTTT. Amino acid sequence: CSAPRQINTGELFF. This sequence joins TRBV20-1 and TRBJ2-2; D gene ambiguous. Germline assignment: CDR1 DFQATT and CDR2 SNEGSKA (reference sequence). Trimming took off 5 bases at V and 2 bases at J, with 12 bases between the two ends. The CDR3 extends over 14 amino acids.